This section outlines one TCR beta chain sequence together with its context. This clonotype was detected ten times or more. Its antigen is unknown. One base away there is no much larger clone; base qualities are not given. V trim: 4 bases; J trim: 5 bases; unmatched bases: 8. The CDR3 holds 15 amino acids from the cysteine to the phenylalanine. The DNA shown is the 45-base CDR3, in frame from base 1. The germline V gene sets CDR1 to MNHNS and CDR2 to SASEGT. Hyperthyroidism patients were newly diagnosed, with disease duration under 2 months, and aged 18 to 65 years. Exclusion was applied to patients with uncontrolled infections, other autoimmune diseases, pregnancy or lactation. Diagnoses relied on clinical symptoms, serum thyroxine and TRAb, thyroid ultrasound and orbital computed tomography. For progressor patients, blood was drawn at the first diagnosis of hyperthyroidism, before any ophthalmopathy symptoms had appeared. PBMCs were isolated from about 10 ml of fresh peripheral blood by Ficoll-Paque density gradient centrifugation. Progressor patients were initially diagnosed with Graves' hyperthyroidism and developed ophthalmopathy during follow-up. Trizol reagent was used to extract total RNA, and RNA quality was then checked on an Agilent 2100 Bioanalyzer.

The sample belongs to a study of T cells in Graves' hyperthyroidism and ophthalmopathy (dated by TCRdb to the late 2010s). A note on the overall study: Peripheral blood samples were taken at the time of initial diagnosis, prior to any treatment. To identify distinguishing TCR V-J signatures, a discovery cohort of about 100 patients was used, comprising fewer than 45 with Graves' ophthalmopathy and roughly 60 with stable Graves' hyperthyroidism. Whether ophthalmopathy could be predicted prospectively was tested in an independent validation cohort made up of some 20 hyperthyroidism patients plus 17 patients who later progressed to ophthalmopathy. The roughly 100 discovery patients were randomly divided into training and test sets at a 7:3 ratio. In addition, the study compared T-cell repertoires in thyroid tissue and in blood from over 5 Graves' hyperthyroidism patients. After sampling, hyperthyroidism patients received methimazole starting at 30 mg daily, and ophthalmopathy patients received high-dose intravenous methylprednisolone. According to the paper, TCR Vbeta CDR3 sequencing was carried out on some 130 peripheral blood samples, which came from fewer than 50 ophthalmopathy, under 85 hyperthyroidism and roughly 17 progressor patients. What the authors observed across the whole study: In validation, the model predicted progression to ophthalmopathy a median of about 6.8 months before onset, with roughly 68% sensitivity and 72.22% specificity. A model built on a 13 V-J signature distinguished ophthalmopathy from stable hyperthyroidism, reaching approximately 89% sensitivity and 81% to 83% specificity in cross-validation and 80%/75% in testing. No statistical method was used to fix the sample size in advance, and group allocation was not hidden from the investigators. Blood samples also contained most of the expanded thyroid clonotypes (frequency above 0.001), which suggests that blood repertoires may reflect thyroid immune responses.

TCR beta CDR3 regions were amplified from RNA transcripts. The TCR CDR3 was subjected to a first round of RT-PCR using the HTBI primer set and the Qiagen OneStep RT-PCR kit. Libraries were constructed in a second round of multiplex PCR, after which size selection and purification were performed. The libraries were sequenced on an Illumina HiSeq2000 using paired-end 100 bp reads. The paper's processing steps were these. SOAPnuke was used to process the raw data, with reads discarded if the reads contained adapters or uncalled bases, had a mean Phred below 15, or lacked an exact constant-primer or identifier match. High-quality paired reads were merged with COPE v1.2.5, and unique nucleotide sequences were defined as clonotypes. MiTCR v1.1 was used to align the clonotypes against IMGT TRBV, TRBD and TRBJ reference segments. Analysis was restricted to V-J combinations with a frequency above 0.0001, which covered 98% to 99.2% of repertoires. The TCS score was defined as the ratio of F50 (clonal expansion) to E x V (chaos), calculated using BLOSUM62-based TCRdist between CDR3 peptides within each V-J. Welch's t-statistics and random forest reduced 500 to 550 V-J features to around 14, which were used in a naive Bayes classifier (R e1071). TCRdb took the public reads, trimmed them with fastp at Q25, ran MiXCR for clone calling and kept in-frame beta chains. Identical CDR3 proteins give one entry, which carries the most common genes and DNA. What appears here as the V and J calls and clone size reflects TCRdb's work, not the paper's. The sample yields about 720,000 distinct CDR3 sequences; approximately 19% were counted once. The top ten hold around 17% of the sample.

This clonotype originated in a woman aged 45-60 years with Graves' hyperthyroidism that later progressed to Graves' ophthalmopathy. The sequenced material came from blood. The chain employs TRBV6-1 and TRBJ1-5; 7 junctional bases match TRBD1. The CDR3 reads CASSGRTGWDQPQHF. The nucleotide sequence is TGTGCCAGCAGTGGGAGGACAGGCTGGGATCAGCCCCAGCATTTT.